The clone carrying this TCR beta chain occurred many times. This sample is drawn from a study of Graves' ophthalmopathy and Graves' hyperthyroidism. Using RNA transcripts, the TCR beta CDR3 regions were amplified. RT-PCR was first run with HTBI primers, then multiplex PCR in a second round. TCRdb re-analysed the multiplex PCR reads in MiXCR, keeping a single row per CDR3 protein. The sample contains approximately 410,000 distinct CDR3 sequences, roughly 15% of which appear only once. The CDR3 length is 15 residues. V was cut by 0 bases and J by 7 bases, with 16 bases left in between. The V gene's germline CDR1 is SGDLS and CDR2 YYNGEE. Isolation of PBMCs was performed using around 9.1 ml of fresh peripheral blood.

The chain employs TRBV9 and TRBJ1-2; a possible D gene is TRBD1 (5 bases). This sequence originates from a woman between 18 and 30 years old with stable Graves' hyperthyroidism. Sequencing was performed on peripheral blood. CDR3 protein: CASSVGTGRSSGYTF. CDR3 sequence (DNA): TGTGCCAGCAGCGTAGGAACAGGCAGGTCTTCTGGCTACACCTTC.